These 14 T cell receptor beta chains originate from one sample sequenced in a study of T cell repertoires in cytomegalovirus infection. MiXCR, applied by TCRdb to the reads, yields one record per CDR3 protein. The repertoire holds about 250,000 distinct CDR3 sequences, with 15% to 20% as singletons. The sample consisted of CD8+ T cells from PBMCs. These receptors were obtained from a human donor in good health (CMV status not recorded). Some clones in this sample may be carry-over from other donors' samples.

This chain's CDR3 is CASSYLGGANVLTF. In DNA form, the CDR3 reads TGTGCCAGCAGTTACTTAGGTGGGGCCAACGTCCTGACTTTC. The V gene is TRBV6-6, the J gene TRBJ2-6; D call uncertain. Germline V lookup: CDR1 MNHNY, CDR2 SVGAGI (reference sequence). The CDR3 covers 14 residues. V lost 1 base, J lost 3 bases, and 4 bases lay in between.

The chain combines TRBV7-9 with TRBJ2-7, with D tentatively TRBD2 (6 bases). The CDR3 totals 17 residues. Looked up from germline, CDR1 is SEHNR and CDR2 is FQNEAQ (reference sequence). Between the trimmed V and J ends, which lost 4 bases and 6 bases, there was a span of 25 bases. In DNA, the CDR3 is TGTGCCAGCAGCTCAAAAACTCGCGGGACCGGAGGGGCCGAGCAGTACTTC. Encoded protein: CASSSKTRGTGGAEQYF.

This clonotype was seen many times. The V call is TRBV7-2, the J call TRBJ1-6, with 9 bases identical to TRBD1. CDR3 size: 18 residues. The germline CDR1 and CDR2 sequences are SGHTA and FQGNSA. With 5 bases clipped from V and 4 bases from J, the junction kept 12 bases outside the gene matches. CDR3 region: CASSPRQGDSRYNSPLHF. CDR3 nucleotide sequence: TGTGCCAGCAGCCCTAGACAGGGGGACAGTCGATATAATTCACCCCTCCACTTT.

This clonotype was picked up many times. The genes are TRBV7-9 and TRBJ2-1; 9 positions match TRBD2. The CDR3 has 18 amino acids. The germline V gene has CDR1 SEHNR and CDR2 FQNEAQ (reference sequence). The junction had 11 bases not matched to a gene; V was cut back by 1 base and J by 4 bases. As DNA, the CDR3 is TGTGCCAGCAGCTTAGTAGGCGGGGGGGCCTCTCTGTACAATGAGCAGTTCTTC. Translating it yields CASSLVGGGASLYNEQFF.

The V call is TRBV2, the J call TRBJ2-1; D perhaps matches TRBD2 (5 bases). The CDR3 length is 15 residues. The germline gives CDR1 SNHLY, CDR2 FYNNEI. V lost 8 bases and J 4 bases, leaving 18 bases between the germline ends. The CDR3 region has the DNA TGTGCCAGCCGCCAATCCGGGGTCCGATACAATGAGCAGTTCTTC. It is translated as CASRQSGVRYNEQFF.

V gene TRBV5-6 combines with J gene TRBJ1-5, with D uncertain. This CDR3 contains 14 residues. The ends were cut back, 1 base at V and 5 bases at J, with 10 bases in the middle. Germline CDR1 is SGHDT and CDR2 is YYEEEE. CDR3 in amino acids: CASSLSYPDQPQHF. As DNA, the CDR3 is TGTGCCAGCAGCTTGTCATACCCTGATCAGCCCCAGCATTTT. The full variable domain, in which reference TRBV5-6 and TRBJ1-5 provide the parts outside the CDR3, is DAGVTQSPTHLIKTRGQQVTLRCSPKSGHDTVSWYQQALGQGPQFIFQYYEEEERQRGNFPDRFSGHQFPNYSSELNVNALLLGDSALYLCASSLSYPDQPQHFGDGTRLSIL.

In its sample, this clonotype was seen a few times. The V and J genes are TRBV24-1 and TRBJ2-1, with D unresolved. The CDR3 is made up of 15 amino acids. CDR1 KGHDR and CDR2 SFDVKD come from the germline V gene. V was clipped by 5 bases and J by 7 bases, with 17 bases between them. The CDR3 coding sequence is TGTGCCACCAGTGCCCGAGGCTTCCTTCGGAATGAGCAGTTCTTC. It yields the protein CATSARGFLRNEQFF.

This clonotype was picked up a small number of times. The genes are TRBV29-1 and TRBJ1-2, with D hard to call. Germline V CDR1 and CDR2: SQVTM, ANQGSEA. The CDR3 length is 13 residues. The ends were cut back, 5 bases at V and 4 bases at J, with 14 bases in the middle. CDR3 sequence: CSVTETVAYGYTF. CDR3 DNA: TGCAGCGTTACCGAGACCGTTGCCTATGGCTACACCTTC.

This clonotype appeared a few times. The chain uses TRBV20-1 and TRBJ2-1; no definite D call. Germline-derived CDR1 and CDR2 are DFQATT and SNEGSKA (reference sequence). The CDR3 loop spans 11 amino acids. With 3 bases removed from V and 8 bases from J, the gap between germline ends came to 8 bases. The DNA for the CDR3 is TGCAGTGCTAGTATGGGTCATGAGCAGTTCTTC. Translation: CSASMGHEQFF.

About this clonotype: Being one base from a much bigger clone, this may be a read error. DNA of the CDR3: TGTGCCAGTAGTATAGGGGGACAGGCTGAAGCTTTCTTT. It encodes CASSIGGQAEAFF. This chain connects TRBV19 to TRBJ1-1; the match to TRBD1 covers 8 bases. Germline CDR1 and CDR2: LNHDA and SQIVND (reference sequence). Unmatched junction bases numbered 1, after V lost 1 base and J lost 6 bases. The CDR3 is 13 amino acids.

This clonotype showed up many times. A read error may account for a junction end that differs from germline. The chain couples TRBV7-2 to TRBJ2-4; D might be TRBD1 (6 bases). Germline-derived CDR1 and CDR2 are SGHTA and FQGNSA. The CDR3 totals 12 residues. CDR3 region: CASSLGLGAALF. For the CDR3, the DNA is TGTGCCAGCAGCTTAGGCCTGGGGGCCGCCCTTTTC.

Only a few counts were recorded for this clonotype. The chain employs TRBV12-3 or TRBV12-4 and TRBJ2-3; 10 bases align to TRBD1. V was clipped by 4 bases and J by 1 base; unmatched bases: 8. The CDR3 has 17 residues. CDR3 region: CASSSTPGTGGTDTQYF. DNA of the CDR3: TGTGCCAGCAGTTCCACGCCCGGGACAGGGGGCACAGATACGCAGTATTTT.

This clonotype was picked up many times. This chain joins TRBV11-2 and TRBJ2-1, with D tentatively TRBD1 (5 bases). The V gene's germline CDR1 is SGHAT and CDR2 FQNNGV. V was trimmed by 4 bases and J by 4 bases, leaving 20 bases between them. The CDR3 loop spans 17 amino acids. CDR3 sequence: CASSSDKGVPGYNEQFF. CDR3 nucleotides: TGTGCCAGCAGCTCCGACAAAGGGGTGCCTGGTTACAATGAGCAGTTCTTC.

The chain couples TRBV4-1 to TRBJ1-1; weak D call: TRBD1 (6 bases). CDR1 and CDR2 from the germline V gene are MGHRA and YSYEKL. The CDR3 spans 14 residues. V was cut by 3 bases and J by 1 base, with 9 bases left in between. The CDR3 sequence: CASSHEDRNTEAFF. DNA of the CDR3: TGCGCCAGCAGCCACGAGGACAGGAACACTGAAGCTTTCTTT.